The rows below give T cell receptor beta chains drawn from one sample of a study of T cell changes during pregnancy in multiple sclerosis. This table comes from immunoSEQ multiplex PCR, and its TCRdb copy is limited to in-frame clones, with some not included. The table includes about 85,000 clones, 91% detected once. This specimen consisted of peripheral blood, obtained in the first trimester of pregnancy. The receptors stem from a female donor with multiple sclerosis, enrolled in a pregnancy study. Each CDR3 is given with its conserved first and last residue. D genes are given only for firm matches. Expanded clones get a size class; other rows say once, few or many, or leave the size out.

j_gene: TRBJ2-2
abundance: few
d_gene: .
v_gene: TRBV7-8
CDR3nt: TGTGCCAGCAGCTTGGCGGAGGAGGACACCGGGGAGCTGTTTTTT
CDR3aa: CASSLAEEDTGELFF

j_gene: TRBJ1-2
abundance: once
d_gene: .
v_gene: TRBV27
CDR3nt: TGTGCCAGCAGCGTAAGGGGGGGCTATGGCTACACCTTC
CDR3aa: CASSVRGGYGYTF

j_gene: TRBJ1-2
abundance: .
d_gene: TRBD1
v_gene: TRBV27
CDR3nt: TGTGCCAGCAGTAGACAGGGACCTAACTATGGCTACACCTTC
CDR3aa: CASSRQGPNYGYTF

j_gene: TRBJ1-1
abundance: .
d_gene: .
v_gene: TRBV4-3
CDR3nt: TGCGCCAGCAGCTCCCGGGGAGGATACACTGAAGCTTTCTTT
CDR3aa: CASSSRGGYTEAFF

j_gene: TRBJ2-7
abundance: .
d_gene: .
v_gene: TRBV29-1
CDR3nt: TGCAGCGGGGCGTTACAGGAGAACTCCTACGAGCAGTACTTC
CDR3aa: CSGALQENSYEQYF

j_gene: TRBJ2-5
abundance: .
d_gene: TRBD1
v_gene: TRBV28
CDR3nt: TGTGCCAGCAGTTCGCACTCCGGGACAGAACCGGAGACCCAGTACTTC
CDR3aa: CASSSHSGTEPETQYF

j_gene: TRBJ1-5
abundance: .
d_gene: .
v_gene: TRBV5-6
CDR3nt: TGTGCCAGCAGCTTAACACAGGGACGGGGCCAGCCCCAGCATTTT
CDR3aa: CASSLTQGRGQPQHF

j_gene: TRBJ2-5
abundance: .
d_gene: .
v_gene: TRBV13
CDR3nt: TGTGCCAGCAGCTTGGTAATAGGGGCCTCCGAGACCCAGTACTTC
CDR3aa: CASSLVIGASETQYF

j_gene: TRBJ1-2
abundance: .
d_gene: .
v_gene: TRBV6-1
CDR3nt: TGTGCCAGCAGAGGGGCCCACAGGGTCTATGGCTACACCTTC
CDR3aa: CASRGAHRVYGYTF

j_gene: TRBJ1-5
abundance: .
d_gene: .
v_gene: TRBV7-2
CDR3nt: TGTGCCAGCAGCCGGGAGAGCAATCAGCCCCAGCATTTT
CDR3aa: CASSRESNQPQHF

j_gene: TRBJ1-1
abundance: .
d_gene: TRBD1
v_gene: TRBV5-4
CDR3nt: TGTGCCAGCAGGAGACCCGGGACAGAGAACACTGAAGCTTTCTTT
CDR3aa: CASRRPGTENTEAFF

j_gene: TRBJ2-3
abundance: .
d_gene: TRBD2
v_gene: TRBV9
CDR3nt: TGTGCCAGCAGCGACGCCCTAAGCGGGGGTACAGATACGCAGTATTTT
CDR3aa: CASSDALSGGTDTQYF

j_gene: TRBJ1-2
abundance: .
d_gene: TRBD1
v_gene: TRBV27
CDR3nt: TGTGCCAGCAGCTCCGGACAGGGCGGCTATGGCTACACCTTC
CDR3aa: CASSSGQGGYGYTF

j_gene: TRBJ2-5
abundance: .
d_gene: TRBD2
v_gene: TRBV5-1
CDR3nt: TGCGCCAGCAGCTTGGTGTGGGAGGGGGAGACCCAGTACTTC
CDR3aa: CASSLVWEGETQYF

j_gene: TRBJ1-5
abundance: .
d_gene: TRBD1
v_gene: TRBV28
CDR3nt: TGTGCCAGCAGCCTTTGGACAGGGGGTAATCAGCCCCAGCATTTT
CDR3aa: CASSLWTGGNQPQHF

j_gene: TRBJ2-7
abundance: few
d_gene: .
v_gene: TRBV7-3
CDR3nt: TGTGCCAGCAGCTTAAGCGAATTAACCTACGAGCAGTACTTC
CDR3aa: CASSLSELTYEQYF

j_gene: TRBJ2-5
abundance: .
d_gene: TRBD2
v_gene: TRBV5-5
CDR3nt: TGTGCCAGCAGCTCTCTCGGGGGCGGGGGGCAGGAGACCCAGTACTTC
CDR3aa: CASSSLGGGGQETQYF

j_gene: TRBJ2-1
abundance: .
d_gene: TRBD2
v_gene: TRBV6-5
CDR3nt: TGTGCCAGCAGTTACCGCGCCCTCGGGGGGGATGAGCAGTTCTTC
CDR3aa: CASSYRALGGDEQFF

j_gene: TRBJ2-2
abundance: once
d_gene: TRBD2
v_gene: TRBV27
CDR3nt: TGTGCCAGCAGTCCCTTGGCGGGAGGTATGGCCGGGGAGCTGTTTTTT
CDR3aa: CASSPLAGGMAGELFF

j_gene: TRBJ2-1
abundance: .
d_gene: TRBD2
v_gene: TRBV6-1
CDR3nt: TGTGCCAGCAGTGCTAGCGGGAGACCCTACAATGAGCAGTTCTTC
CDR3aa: CASSASGRPYNEQFF

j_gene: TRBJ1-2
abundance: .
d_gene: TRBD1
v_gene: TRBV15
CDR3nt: TGTGCCACCTCACAGGGGAACTATGGCTACACCTTC
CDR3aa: CATSQGNYGYTF

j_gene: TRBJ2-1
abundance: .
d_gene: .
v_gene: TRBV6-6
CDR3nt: TGTGCCAGCGTTGAGACTAGATCCCATGAGCAGTTCTTC
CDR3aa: CASVETRSHEQFF

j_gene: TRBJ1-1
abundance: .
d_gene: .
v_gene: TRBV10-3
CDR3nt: TGTGCCATCACGGGAGCTACGAACACTGAAGCTTTCTTT
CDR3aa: CAITGATNTEAFF

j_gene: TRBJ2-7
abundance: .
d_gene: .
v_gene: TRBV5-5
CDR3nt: TGTGCCAGCAGCTACCCAGGCCTCTACGAGCAGTACTTC
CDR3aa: CASSYPGLYEQYF

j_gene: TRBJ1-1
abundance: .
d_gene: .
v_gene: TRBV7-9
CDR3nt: TGTGCCAGCAGCTTAGGGAGAGGGAACACTGAAGCTTTCTTT
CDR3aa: CASSLGRGNTEAFF

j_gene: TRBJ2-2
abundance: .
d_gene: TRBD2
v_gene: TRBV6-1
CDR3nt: TGTGCCAGCAGTGTTGGGACTAGCGGGGGGAACACCGGGGAGCTGTTTTTT
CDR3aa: CASSVGTSGGNTGELFF

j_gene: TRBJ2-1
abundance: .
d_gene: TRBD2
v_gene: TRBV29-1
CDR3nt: TGCAGCGTCGGACTAGGCGGAGAGCAGTTCTTC
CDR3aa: CSVGLGGEQFF

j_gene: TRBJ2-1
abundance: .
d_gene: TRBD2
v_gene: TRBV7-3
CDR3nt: TGTGCCAGCAGCTTAGGTCTAGCGGGGGGGTACAATGAGCAGTTCTTC
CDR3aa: CASSLGLAGGYNEQFF

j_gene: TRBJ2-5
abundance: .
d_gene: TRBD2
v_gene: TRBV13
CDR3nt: TGTGCCAGCAGCTTAGCGACTAGCGGAACGGAGACCCAGTACTTC
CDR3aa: CASSLATSGTETQYF

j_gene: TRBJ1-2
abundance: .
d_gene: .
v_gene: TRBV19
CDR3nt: TGTGCCAGTAGTAAGGAGGGACGTGGCTACACCTTC
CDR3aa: CASSKEGRGYTF

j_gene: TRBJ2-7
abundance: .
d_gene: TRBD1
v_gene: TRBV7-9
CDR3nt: TGTGCCAGCATTCACGGTGGGGGACAGGGAGAGGGCTACGAGCAGTACTTC
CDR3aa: CASIHGGGQGEGYEQYF

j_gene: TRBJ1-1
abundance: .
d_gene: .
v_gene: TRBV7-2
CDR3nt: TGTGCCAGCAGCCGACAGGCAATGAACACTGAAGCTTTCTTT
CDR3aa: CASSRQAMNTEAFF

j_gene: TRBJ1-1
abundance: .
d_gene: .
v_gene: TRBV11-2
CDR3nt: TGTGCCAGCAGCTTTAGGTCAGACTTACTATCGAACACTGAAGCTTTCTTT
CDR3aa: CASSFRSDLLSNTEAFF